This is a list of T cell receptor beta chains from one sample in a study of blood T cell repertoires in COVID-19. Measured with immunoSEQ multiplex PCR; TCRdb has only the in-frame clones, and not every one. The sample yields about 100,000 clones, about four fifths seen once. Sequenced sample: peripheral blood. The origin of the receptors is a human donor in a cohort sampled during active COVID-19. CDR3s include the opening cysteine and the closing phenylalanine or tryptophan. The D gene is left open where the match is weak.

d_gene,j_gene,len,v_gene,CDR3aa
TRBD2,TRBJ2-1,16,TRBV13,CASSLALAGAATEQFF
TRBD2,TRBJ2-5,17,TRBV4-2,CASSQGTSGGAGETQYF
TRBD2,TRBJ2-3,15,TRBV7-2,CASSVAGGRTDTQYF
NA,TRBJ1-1,14,TRBV5-8,CASSWGGGNTEAFF
NA,TRBJ2-1,16,TRBV11-1,CASSSLRGRRYNEQFF
NA,TRBJ2-1,14,TRBV27,CASSVSLVSNEQFF
TRBD1,TRBJ2-7,18,TRBV7-2,CASSLAPSGQGRAYEQYF
TRBD2,TRBJ2-5,15,TRBV19,CASSIGSGGTQVQYF
NA,TRBJ2-5,15,TRBV19,CASSIGTGKGQTQYF
TRBD1,TRBJ2-2,19,TRBV7-2,CASSLQGNRDRGQVGELFF
NA,TRBJ1-3,14,TRBV9,CASSVSLSGNTIYF
NA,TRBJ2-7,13,TRBV4-1,CASSPDRNYEQYF
NA,TRBJ1-3,13,TRBV11-3,CASSFHSGNTIYF
TRBD2,TRBJ2-5,16,TRBV6-6,CASSYHIGGVQETQYF
NA,TRBJ2-7,16,TRBV6-5,CASSYLPAGGTYEQYF
TRBD1,TRBJ1-1,15,TRBV5-1,CASSGRRQGSTEAFF
NA,TRBJ1-2,13,TRBV5-8,CASSPTRRGGYTF
TRBD2,TRBJ2-7,14,TRBV6-5,CASSSGGADYEQYF
NA,TRBJ1-1,14,TRBV9,CASSVTAGNTEAFF
TRBD1,TRBJ2-5,16,TRBV7-9,CASSPTPDRARETQYF
TRBD2,TRBJ2-5,17,TRBV2,CASSTPLLAGSQETQYF
TRBD1,TRBJ1-5,15,TRBV10-2,CASRPGTGVYQPQHF
TRBD1,TRBJ1-4,15,TRBV3-1/TRBV3-2,CASSHEQGGREKLFF
TRBD2,TRBJ2-5,18,TRBV12-5,CASGLVGWLAGYQETQYF
TRBD1,TRBJ1-1,14,TRBV19,CASKDRERLTEAFF
TRBD1,TRBJ1-4,18,TRBV5-1,CASSLEGQGAGANEKLFF
NA,TRBJ1-2,14,TRBV6-2/TRBV6-3,CASSDPQGYYGYTF
NA,TRBJ2-1,16,TRBV5-1,CASSFLTGAGGNEQFF
TRBD2,TRBJ2-2,17,TRBV5-1,CASSLSLAGSNTGELFF
NA,TRBJ2-7,12,TRBV30,CAWSVLASEQYF
NA,TRBJ1-6,19,TRBV7-2,CASSLWWPSQSSYNSPLHF
TRBD1,TRBJ2-2,15,TRBV6-5,CASMLGQGNTGELFF
NA,TRBJ2-7,14,TRBV5-1,CASSRSWGGGEQYF
TRBD2,TRBJ2-5,17,TRBV5-1,CASSLVLAGGLKETQYF
NA,TRBJ2-5,12,TRBV2,CASRLIRETQYF
NA,TRBJ2-1,17,TRBV7-2,CASSLAKGQGPYNEQFF
TRBD1,TRBJ2-7,15,TRBV28,CASSTPGQGTYEQYF
NA,TRBJ1-6,15,TRBV6-5,CASSYSIAGVSPLHF
TRBD1,TRBJ1-2,17,TRBV7-2,CASSLQRQGVSRYGYTF
NA,TRBJ2-6,15,TRBV18,CASSSQGSGANVLTF
NA,TRBJ2-7,10,TRBV20-1,CSATLREQYF
TRBD1,TRBJ1-4,14,TRBV6-5,CASSKRQGDEKLFF
NA,TRBJ2-1,16,TRBV28,CASSRLWAISYNEQFF
TRBD1,TRBJ1-4,16,TRBV14,CASSQDRGTAIRKLFF
TRBD2,TRBJ2-1,16,TRBV7-6,CASSAYRAGGYNEQFF
NA,TRBJ1-2,14,TRBV27,CASSPRVVVYGYTF
NA,TRBJ1-5,16,TRBV6-2/TRBV6-3,CASSYRRTASNQPQHF
NA,TRBJ1-1,13,TRBV7-9,CASSPYFNTEAFF
NA,TRBJ1-1,13,TRBV18,CASSPRQDTEAFF
TRBD1,TRBJ1-1,17,TRBV7-8,CASSYRDRGRLDTEAFF
NA,TRBJ1-4,15,TRBV6-5,CASSYSGAVNEKLFF
TRBD1,TRBJ1-6,18,TRBV18,CASSLQTGGRWGSSPLHF
NA,TRBJ2-3,16,TRBV7-2,CASSYRDSPSTDTQYF
NA,TRBJ1-1,15,TRBV6-6,CASSYSGESNTEAFF
TRBD1,TRBJ2-2,17,TRBV28,CASSSLKGAGYAGELFF
NA,TRBJ1-6,15,TRBV5-4,CASSLGQFYNSPLHF
NA,TRBJ1-2,14,TRBV6-2/TRBV6-3,CASSYGWGLYGYTF
NA,TRBJ1-4,12,TRBV29-1,CSVLLGQEKLFF